A selection of T cell receptor beta chains follows, all from one sample in a study of T cell responses to AZD1222 COVID-19 vaccine. Here immunoSEQ multiplex PCR was the method, and the copy in TCRdb shows in-frame clones only, minus some. Among 150,000 to 200,000 clones listed, around 88% were seen once. The starting material was peripheral blood, obtained 28 days after the second AZD1222 dose. The receptors originated from an adult who received the AZD1222 COVID-19 vaccine. Both conserved end residues are part of each CDR3. D genes are given only for firm matches. The size entry is marked missing in some rows and otherwise reads once, few, many or a size class.

v_gene	j_gene	abundance	d_gene	CDR3aa	CDR3nt
TRBV15	TRBJ2-3	.	.	CATSRAPGQGDTQYF	TGTGCCACCAGCAGAGCCCCAGGGCAAGGGGATACGCAGTATTTT
TRBV11-2	TRBJ2-3	.	TRBD1	CASSLEGRGTDTQYF	TGTGCCAGCAGCTTAGAGGGCAGGGGGACAGATACGCAGTATTTT
TRBV13	TRBJ1-2	.	TRBD1	CASSPRRGRTSVYGYTF	TGTGCCAGCAGCCCGCGGAGGGGGCGGACGTCTGTCTATGGCTACACCTTC
TRBV7-9	TRBJ2-3	.	.	CASSLGQSTDTQYF	TGTGCCAGCAGCTTAGGGCAGAGTACAGATACGCAGTATTTT
TRBV9	TRBJ1-3	.	.	CASSPQTRIGNTIYF	TGTGCCAGCAGCCCTCAGACACGTATCGGAAACACCATATATTTT
TRBV7-8	TRBJ1-4	.	.	CASSFTMGGGGTNEKLFF	TGTGCCAGCAGCTTCACAATGGGAGGCGGGGGAACTAATGAAAAACTGTTTTTT
TRBV29-1	TRBJ2-2	.	TRBD1	CSVFTGVINTGELFF	TGCAGCGTCTTTACAGGGGTAATAAACACCGGGGAGCTGTTTTTT
TRBV10-3	TRBJ2-1	once	TRBD2	CAIRGTSGGYNEQFF	TGTGCCATCCGCGGGACTAGCGGGGGCTACAATGAGCAGTTCTTC
TRBV30	TRBJ2-1	.	TRBD1	CAWSTPGQGTQFF	TGTGCCTGGAGTACCCCGGGACAGGGTACCCAGTTCTTC
TRBV27	TRBJ1-2	once	.	CASSSPGGVGYTF	TGTGCCAGCAGTTCTCCGGGAGGTGTGGGCTACACCTTC
TRBV5-6	TRBJ2-7	.	.	CASSVLTGYEQYF	TGTGCCAGCAGCGTGCTCACAGGGTACGAGCAGTACTTC
TRBV7-3	TRBJ2-3	.	.	CASSGTQGDTQYF	TGTGCCAGCAGCGGAACCCAGGGGGATACGCAGTATTTT
TRBV7-2	TRBJ1-4	once	TRBD1	CASSLTGPTNEKLFF	TGTGCCAGCAGCTTGACAGGGCCAACTAATGAAAAACTGTTTTTT
TRBV6-6	TRBJ1-3	.	.	CASSSSGERTIYF	TGTGCCAGCAGTTCGTCAGGGGAACGCACCATATATTTT
TRBV5-1	TRBJ1-1	.	.	CASSLVGGTTEAFF	TGCGCCAGCAGCTTGGTGGGGGGTACCACTGAAGCTTTCTTT
TRBV5-1	TRBJ2-1	.	.	CASSARGAAKYNEQFF	TGCGCCAGCAGCGCGCGCGGGGCAGCCAAATACAATGAGCAGTTCTTC
TRBV29-1	TRBJ2-4	.	.	CSLRPPVTPKCIQYF	TGCAGCCTTCGCCCCCCGGTTACCCCAAAATGCATTCAGTACTTC
TRBV30	TRBJ1-1	.	TRBD1	CAWSGLTGAGVSEAFF	TGTGCCTGGAGTGGACTCACAGGGGCCGGAGTATCTGAAGCTTTCTTT
TRBV6-5	TRBJ2-5	.	.	CASSHRDTQETQYF	TGTGCCAGCAGTCACCGGGACACCCAAGAGACCCAGTACTTC
TRBV5-4	TRBJ1-2	.	.	CASSLEGGAQGYTF	TGTGCCAGCAGCTTGGAGGGGGGGGCTCAGGGCTACACCTTC
TRBV30	TRBJ1-4	.	.	CAVVASLGYEKLFF	TGTGCTGTCGTCGCGTCGTTAGGTTATGAAAAACTGTTTTTT
TRBV7-3	TRBJ1-6	.	.	CASSKTAENSPLHF	TGTGCCAGCAGCAAGACAGCTGAGAATTCACCCCTCCACTTT
TRBV6-5	TRBJ2-2	.	.	CASSYSEGTGELFF	TGTGCCAGCAGTTACTCGGAGGGCACCGGGGAGCTGTTTTTT
TRBV5-1	TRBJ2-5	.	TRBD2	CASSSRTSLSQETQYF	TGCGCCAGCAGCTCCCGGACTAGCCTTAGCCAAGAGACCCAGTACTTC
TRBV6-1	TRBJ1-2	.	.	CASSEGTPTGYTF	TGTGCCAGCAGTGAGGGGACACCGACAGGCTACACCTTC
TRBV19	TRBJ2-3	.	TRBD2	CASSIRTSGGTDTQYF	TGTGCCAGTAGTATCAGGACTAGCGGGGGCACAGATACGCAGTATTTT
TRBV15	TRBJ1-3	.	.	CATSRDRVSGNTIYF	TGTGCCACCAGCAGAGATAGGGTGTCTGGAAACACCATATATTTT
TRBV9	TRBJ2-3	.	TRBD2	CASSAPGGGFTDTQYF	TGTGCCAGCAGCGCCCCCGGCGGGGGGTTCACAGATACGCAGTATTTT
TRBV7-3	TRBJ2-3	.	.	CASSYGITGDTQYF	TGTGCCAGCAGCTACGGGATTACCGGGGATACGCAGTATTTT
TRBV18	TRBJ2-7	.	.	CASSPPAGSYEQYF	TGTGCCAGCTCACCACCTGCGGGATCCTACGAGCAGTACTTC
TRBV24-1	TRBJ1-1	.	.	CATEGRGTEAFF	TGTGCCACGGAAGGACGGGGTACTGAAGCTTTCTTT
TRBV30	TRBJ1-2	.	.	CAWRPGEWSYGYTF	TGTGCCTGGAGGCCGGGGGAGTGGAGTTATGGCTACACCTTC
TRBV19	TRBJ1-1	.	.	CASSIRDTTEAFF	TGTGCCAGTAGTATCAGGGATACCACTGAAGCTTTCTTT
TRBV6-5	TRBJ1-4	once	.	CASRPPGARDEKLFF	TGTGCCAGCAGGCCCCCCGGGGCCCGGGATGAAAAACTGTTTTTT
TRBV7-9	TRBJ1-1	.	TRBD1	CASGGRGPAEAFF	TGTGCCAGTGGCGGCAGGGGGCCCGCTGAAGCTTTCTTT
TRBV24-1	TRBJ1-5	.	.	CATSDTSNLNGAQHF	TGTGCCACCAGTGACACCTCAAACCTGAATGGGGCCCAGCATTTT